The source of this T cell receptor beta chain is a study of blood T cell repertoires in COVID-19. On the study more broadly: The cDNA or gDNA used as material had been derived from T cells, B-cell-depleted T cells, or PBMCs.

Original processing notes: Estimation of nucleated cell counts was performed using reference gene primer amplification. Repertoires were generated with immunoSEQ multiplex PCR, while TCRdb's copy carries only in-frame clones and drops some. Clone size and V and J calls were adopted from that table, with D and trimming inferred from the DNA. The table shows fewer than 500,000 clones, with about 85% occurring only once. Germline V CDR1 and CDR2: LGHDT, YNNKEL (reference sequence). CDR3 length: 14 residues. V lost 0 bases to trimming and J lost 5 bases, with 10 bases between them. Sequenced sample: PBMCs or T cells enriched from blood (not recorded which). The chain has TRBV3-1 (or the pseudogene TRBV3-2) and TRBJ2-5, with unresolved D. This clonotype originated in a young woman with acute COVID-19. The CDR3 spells CASSQESRLETQYF. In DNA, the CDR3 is TGTGCCAGCAGCCAAGAGTCTAGATTGGAGACCCAGTACTTC.